This T cell receptor beta chain was sequenced in a study of metastatic and nonmetastatic thyroid tumors. This CDR3 has 16 amino acids. Trimming at V came to 7 bases and at J to 4 bases, leaving 11 bases not matched to a gene. Germline CDR1 is MNHEY and CDR2 is SMNVEV (reference sequence). Until they underwent thyroid surgery, no patient had received any treatment. Per the study methods: The study took CDR3 differences across clinicopathological groups and made a distant-metastasis classifier for papillary thyroid cancer from them. TCRdb called clones again from the PCR reads with MiXCR. Here the V and J calls rest on TCRdb's processing, not on the authors' analysis. The repertoire holds about 16,000 clones, with under 30% as singletons.

The clonotype originates from a female donor with papillary thyroid cancer or a benign thyroid nodule (not recorded which). Some clones in this sample may be carry-over from other donors' samples. Sequenced input: adjacent normal tissue. The chain joins TRBV27 to TRBJ2-1, with TRBD2 identical over 9 bases. The CDR3 DNA is TGTGCCAGCAATTTGTCGGGACTAGCTTTTTACAATGAGCAGTTCTTC. Residues: CASNLSGLAFYNEQFF.